This T cell receptor (beta chain) was found in a study of T cell repertoires in cytomegalovirus infection. Study-wide background: Recently described HLA-C-restricted plus well-studied HLA-B-restricted CMV epitopes were used. Evidence of both CMV infection and a matching HLA type came from public TCR beta signatures. Study-level results: The ex vivo response showed dominance by HLA-C-restricted CMV-specific TCR beta clonotypes. Carriers of CMV plus the relevant HLA were identified by cumulative public TCR beta family frequency.

TCRdb independently ran MiXCR on the reads; one entry per CDR3 protein. The sample has 230,000 or so distinct CDR3 sequences, 30% to 45% seen once. Trimming took off 2 bases at V and 0 bases at J, with 6 bases between the two ends. The CDR3 is 14 amino acids. Germline-derived CDR1 and CDR2 are MNHEY and SMNVEV (reference sequence). In the case of this clonotype: No antigen is known for it.

The J gene is TRBJ2-3, the V gene TRBV27; D may be TRBD2 (5 bases). Source: CD8+ T cells from cultured PBMCs, taken from culture after CMV antigen stimulation. This receptor was obtained from a human donor in good health (CMV status not recorded). Some clones in this sample may be carry-over from other donors' samples. CDR3: CASSLGRSTDTQYF. CDR3 nucleotides: TGTGCCAGCAGTTTAGGGAGAAGCACAGATACGCAGTATTTT.